This section outlines one T cell receptor beta chain sequence together with its context. Its antigen is still unknown. One base away there is no much larger clone; base qualities are not given. The CDR3 runs 16 residues from the cysteine to the phenylalanine. CDR3 DNA is the only sequence kept; it has 48 bases, read in frame from the first base. The V end loses 5 bases and the J end loses 6 bases, and a stretch of 21 bases separates them. The sample comes from a study of T-cell reconstitution after alpha-beta-depleted transplantation in children listed by TCRdb under 2016. Background for the entire study: The study quantitatively tracked T-cell immune reconstitution after TCRalphabeta/CD19-depleted allogeneic hematopoietic cell transplantation in children using TCR repertoire profiling.

Library preparation was by PCR. Sequenced using an Illumina HiSeq 2500. Molecular barcoding was employed in the preparation of TCR libraries, with unique molecular identifiers being used to normalize TCRbeta repertoire quantification. TCRdb reanalyzed the raw reads on its own, using fastp at Q25 for trimming and MiXCR for clone calling, and kept in-frame beta chains. Identical CDR3 proteins give one entry, which carries the most common genes and DNA. A total of 600,000 to 700,000 distinct CDR3 sequences appear in this sample, around a sixth of them only once. The top ten clones comprise 1.1% of the sample.

The sequences come from PBMCs from the stem cell graft donor, collected from the stem cell graft. The rearrangement combines TRBV12-3 or TRBV12-4 with TRBJ2-3; possibly the D gene is TRBD2, per 5 matching bases. The source of this sequence is a human donor who donated a stem cell graft to a child with acute myeloid leukemia. CDR3 sequence: CASSPWAEGQWDTQYF. The sequence in DNA is TGTGCCAGCAGTCCTTGGGCTGAGGGTCAGTGGGATACGCAGTATTTT.